This TCR beta chain was observed in a study of T cell responses to AZD1222 COVID-19 vaccine. The method was immunoSEQ multiplex PCR; TCRdb's version includes in-frame clones alone and lacks a portion of them. The sample has about 47,000 clones, around 80% seen once. A few counts support this clone. This CDR3 comprises 13 residues. Trimming removed 5 bases from V and 6 bases from J; junction bases left unmatched: 4. The J gene is TRBJ1-1, the V gene TRBV12-3 or TRBV12-4; 9 nucleotides line up with TRBD1. This TCR derives from an adult in good health. Sequencing used peripheral blood, obtained on day 0 of MenACWY control vaccination. DNA of the CDR3: TGTGCCAGCAGTGGACAGGGGAGGGCTGAAGCTTTCTTT. This gives the protein CASSGQGRAEAFF.